This TCR beta chain was observed in a study of shared clonotypes between healthy human individuals. Study-level findings and limits: An anticipated effect of sequencing depth on clonotype sharing among donors was recognized.

A note on this clone: Its antigen is undetermined.

Genomic DNA from each subset was divided evenly over several immunoSEQ plates. Clones were sequenced by immunoSEQ multiplex PCR, and TCRdb holds only the in-frame ones, with some missing. There are 2,100,000 or so clones in the sample; nearly 97% occur only once, and approximately 0.13% lies in the top ten. This CDR3 is 13 amino acids long. CDR1 is SGHRS and CDR2 is YFSETQ in the germline V gene. Deletions cut 4 bases from V and 2 bases from J, with 10 bases between. This TCR was recovered from a man between 18 and 29 years old in good health. The sample comprised naive CD4+ T cells sorted from blood. Subset here: CD45RA+ positively selected. The chain joins TRBV5-1 to TRBJ2-7, with D perhaps matching TRBD1 (6 bases). The CDR3 here is CASSRQETYEQYF. CDR3 in DNA: TGCGCCAGCAGCCGACAGGAAACCTACGAGCAGTACTTC.